This paragraph covers one TCR beta chain sequence. What it recognizes is unknown. It was with 60 Vbeta and 13 Jbeta primers that the PCR ran. Assay used: immunoSEQ multiplex PCR; TCRdb lists only in-frame clones, some missing. The sample includes approximately 50,000 clones, about four fifths of them seen just once. The sample comes from a study of cytomegalovirus exposure and HLA in healthy donors. Findings of the study overall: V segments that were indistinguishable, TRBV6-2 and TRBV6-3 among them, were omitted from analysis. Later analysis placed DRB1 highest and HLA-C lowest in TCR association rates, which differed by HLA locus. In a later analysis, donors in an Asian-associated ancestry cluster reportedly had fewer N-insertions in productive TCRs than the cohort mean. Rarity marked most TCR sequences, yet some public TCRs occurred in many donors.

V lost 7 bases, J lost 3 bases, and 9 bases stayed unmatched. Per the germline V gene, CDR1 is SEHNR and CDR2 is FQNEAQ (reference sequence). This CDR3 has 14 amino acids. The J gene is TRBJ2-7, the V gene TRBV7-9; 7 nucleotides line up with TRBD1. The sequenced material came from PBMCs. This sequence originates from a boy between 10 and 17 years old in good health and CMV-seropositive. Written as DNA, the CDR3 is TGTGCCAGCACCCAACAGGGGTTGGACTACGAGCAGTACTTC. The encoded protein is CASTQQGLDYEQYF.